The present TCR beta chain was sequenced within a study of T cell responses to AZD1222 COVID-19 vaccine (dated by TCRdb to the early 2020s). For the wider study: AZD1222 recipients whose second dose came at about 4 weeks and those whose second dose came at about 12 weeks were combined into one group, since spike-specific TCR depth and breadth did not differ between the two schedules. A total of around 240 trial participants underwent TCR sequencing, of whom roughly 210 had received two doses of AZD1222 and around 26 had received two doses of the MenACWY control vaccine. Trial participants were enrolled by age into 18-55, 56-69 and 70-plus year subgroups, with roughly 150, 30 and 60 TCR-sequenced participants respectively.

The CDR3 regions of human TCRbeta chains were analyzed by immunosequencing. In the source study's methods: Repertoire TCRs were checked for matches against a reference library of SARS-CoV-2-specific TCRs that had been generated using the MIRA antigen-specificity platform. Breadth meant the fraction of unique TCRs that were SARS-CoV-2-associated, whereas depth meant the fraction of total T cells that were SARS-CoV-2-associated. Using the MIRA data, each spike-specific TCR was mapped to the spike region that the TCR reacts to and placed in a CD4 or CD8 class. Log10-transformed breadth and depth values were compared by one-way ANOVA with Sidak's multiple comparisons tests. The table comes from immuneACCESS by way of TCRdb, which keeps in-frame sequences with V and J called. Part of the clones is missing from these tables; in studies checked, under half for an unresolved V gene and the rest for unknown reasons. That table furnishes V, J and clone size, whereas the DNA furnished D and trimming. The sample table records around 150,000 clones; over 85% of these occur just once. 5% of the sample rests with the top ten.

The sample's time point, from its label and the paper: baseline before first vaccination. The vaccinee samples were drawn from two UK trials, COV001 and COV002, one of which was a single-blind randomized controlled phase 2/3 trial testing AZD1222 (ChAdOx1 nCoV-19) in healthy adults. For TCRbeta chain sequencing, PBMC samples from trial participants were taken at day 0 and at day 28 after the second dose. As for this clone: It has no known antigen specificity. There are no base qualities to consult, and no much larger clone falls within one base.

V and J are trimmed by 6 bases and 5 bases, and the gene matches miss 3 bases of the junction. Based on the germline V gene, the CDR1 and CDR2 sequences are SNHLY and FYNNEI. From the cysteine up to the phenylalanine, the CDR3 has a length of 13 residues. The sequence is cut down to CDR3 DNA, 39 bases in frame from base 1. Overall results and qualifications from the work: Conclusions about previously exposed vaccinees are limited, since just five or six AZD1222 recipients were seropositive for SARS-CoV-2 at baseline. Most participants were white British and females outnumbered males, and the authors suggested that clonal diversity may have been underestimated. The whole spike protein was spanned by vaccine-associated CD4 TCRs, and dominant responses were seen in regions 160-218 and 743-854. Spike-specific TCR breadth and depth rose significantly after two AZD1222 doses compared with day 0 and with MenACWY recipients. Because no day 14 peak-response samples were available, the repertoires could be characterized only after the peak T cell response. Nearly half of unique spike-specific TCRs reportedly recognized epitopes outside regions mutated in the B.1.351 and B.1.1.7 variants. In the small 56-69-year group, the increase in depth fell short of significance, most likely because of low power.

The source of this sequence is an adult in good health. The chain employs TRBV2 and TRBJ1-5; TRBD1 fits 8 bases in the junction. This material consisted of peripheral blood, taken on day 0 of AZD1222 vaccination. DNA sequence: TGTGCCAGCAGGGGGACAGGATATCAGCCCCAGCATTTT. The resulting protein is CASRGTGYQPQHF.